These 32 T cell receptor beta chains originate from one sample sequenced in a study of OX40 agonist ivuxolimab in advanced cancers. Clones were sequenced by immunoSEQ multiplex PCR, and TCRdb holds only the in-frame ones, with some missing. The sample has 100,000 to 150,000 clones, 93% seen once. The sample was CD4+ or CD8+ T cells sorted from blood, taken in a trial of the OX40 agonist ivuxolimab. Receptor source: an adult with an advanced solid tumor such as melanoma, head and neck, liver or kidney cancer.

The chain carries TRBV18 and TRBJ2-7, with TRBD2 identical over 12 bases. Germline V gene lookup returns CDR1 KGHSH and CDR2 LQKENI. This CDR3 is 16 amino acids long. Trimming cost V 1 base and J 1 base; bases outside gene matches: 2. The CDR3 region has the DNA TGTGCCAGCTCACCACGCCTAGCGGGAGGGTCCTACGAGCAGTACTTC. This codes for CASSPRLAGGSYEQYF.

The CDR3 reads CASRRGTGRDEQYF. DNA of the CDR3: TGTGCCAGTAGAAGGGGTACTGGTAGAGACGAGCAGTACTTC. The gene calls are TRBV19 and TRBJ2-7; TRBD1 might be the D (5 bases). The CDR3 spans 14 residues. CDR1 and CDR2 from the germline V gene are LNHDA and SQIVND (reference sequence). The V end lost 6 bases, the J end lost 5 bases, and 17 bases lay between the germline ends. The full variable domain, with the rest looked up from reference TRBV19 and TRBJ2-7, is DGGITQSPKYLFRKEGQNVTLSCEQNLNHDAMYWYRQDPGQGLRLIYYSQIVNDFQKGDIAEGYSVSREKKESFPLTVTSAQKNPTAFYLCASRRGTGRDEQYFGPGTRLTVT.

This chain links TRBV5-5 with TRBJ2-5, with D perhaps matching TRBD1 or TRBD2 (5 bases each). V was pared by 6 bases and J by 5 bases, with 17 bases between. The length of the CDR3 is 14 residues. Germline V gene data show CDR1 as SGHKS and CDR2 as YYEKEE (reference sequence). This CDR3 is CASTPFGTRETQYF. CDR3 coding DNA: TGTGCCAGCACCCCTTTTGGGACGCGGGAGACCCAGTACTTC.

V usage is TRBV6-6 and J usage is TRBJ1-5; D is possibly TRBD1 (5 bases). Between the trimmed V and J ends, which lost 0 bases and 9 bases, there was a span of 12 bases. CDR1 and CDR2 from the germline V gene are MNHNY and SVGAGI (reference sequence). The CDR3 length is 14 residues. For the CDR3, the DNA is TGTGCCAGCAGTTACTCAGGAGGGACGGGGCCCCAGCATTTT. This sequence encodes CASSYSGGTGPQHF.

J is TRBJ2-7 and V is TRBV5-1; the D is unclear. The V end was cut by 5 bases, the J end by 7 bases, with 1 base between. CDR3 size: 8 residues. CDR1 SGHRS and CDR2 YFSETQ come from the germline V gene. The DNA of the CDR3 is TGCGCCAGCAGTGAGCAGTACTTC. It specifies CASSEQYF.

The chain couples TRBV28 to TRBJ1-5; 9 bases align to TRBD1. V dropped 7 bases and J dropped 6; count of bases not matched to a gene: 7. The CDR3 spans 14 residues. In germline, CDR1 is MDHEN, CDR2 SYDVKM. The CDR3 DNA is TGTGCCAGCATCCCGGGACAGGGTTTTCAGCCCCAGCATTTT. Its translation is CASIPGQGFQPQHF.

The CDR3 DNA follows: TGCGCCAGCAGCTTGGATCCGGACGGATTTAACTATGGCTACACCTTC. Amino acids: CASSLDPDGFNYGYTF. The rearrangement joins TRBV5-1 to TRBJ1-2; D gene ambiguous. Germline CDR1 and CDR2: SGHRS and YFSETQ. V dropped 0 bases and J dropped 1 base, with 13 bases sitting between them. This CDR3 has 16 amino acids.

The rearrangement uses TRBV5-1 and TRBJ1-1; D remains unclear. This CDR3 is 14 amino acids long. Germline assignment: CDR1 SGHRS and CDR2 YFSETQ. With 0 bases removed from V and 4 bases from J, the gap between germline ends came to 10 bases. Here the CDR3 reads CASSLAVGSTEAFF. Here the CDR3 DNA reads TGCGCCAGCAGCTTGGCCGTCGGTTCCACTGAAGCTTTCTTT.

This chain connects TRBV4-2 to TRBJ1-2; the D is unclear. The CDR3 is 14 amino acids. Germline V gives CDR1 LGHNA, CDR2 YNFKEQ. Trimming cost V 4 bases and J 6 bases, with 15 bases left between them. This chain's CDR3 is CASSPRFTQDGYTF. Written as DNA, the CDR3 is TGTGCCAGCAGCCCTAGGTTCACACAAGATGGCTACACCTTC.

J is TRBJ2-7 and V is TRBV28; D might be TRBD1 (8 bases). V was pared by 5 bases and J by 3 bases, with 17 bases between. The CDR3 covers 15 residues. Per the germline V gene, CDR1 is MDHEN and CDR2 is SYDVKM. In DNA form, the CDR3 reads TGTGCCAGCAGTCCCACAGGGGGGAGGGGCTACGAGCAGTACTTC. Its protein product is CASSPTGGRGYEQYF.

Written as DNA, the CDR3 is TGCGCCAGCAGCCCTCGGGGGGGAGGGCCTTCTAGCGAGCAGTACTTC. Its protein is CASSPRGGGPSSEQYF. The rearrangement links TRBV4-3 to TRBJ2-7, with 8 nucleotides matching TRBD2. V trimming: 4 bases; J trimming: 6 bases; junction bases outside the gene matches: 14. The germline V gene has CDR1 LGHNA and CDR2 YSLEER. This CDR3 has 16 residues.

The V gene is TRBV4-2, the J gene TRBJ1-5; 7 bases agree with TRBD1. Losses at the gene ends were 0 bases for V and 3 bases for J; bases not matched to a gene: 17. From germline, CDR1 is LGHNA and CDR2 YNFKEQ. This CDR3 is built from 20 residues. DNA for the CDR3: TGTGCCAGCAGCCAAGATTGGCGGACAGGACAACCCACCTACAATCAGCCCCAGCATTTT. Translation: CASSQDWRTGQPTYNQPQHF.

This rearrangement joins TRBV2 to TRBJ2-2; D call uncertain. Trimming shortened V by 4 bases and J by 0 bases, and 12 bases separated the two germline ends. The CDR3 runs to 16 residues. Germline values: CDR1 SNHLY, CDR2 FYNNEI. Here the CDR3 reads CASSVLAATNTGELFF. CDR3 sequence (DNA): TGTGCCAGCAGTGTCTTGGCTGCCACGAACACCGGGGAGCTGTTTTTT. The variable domain in full, with the rest retrieved from reference TRBV2 and TRBJ2-2, is EPEVTQTPSHQVTQMGQEVILRCVPISNHLYFYWYRQILGQKVEFLVSFYNNEISEKSEIFDDQFSVERPDGSNFTLKIRSTKLEDSAMYFCASSVLAATNTGELFFGEGSRLTVL.

The chain combines TRBV7-2 with TRBJ2-3; D unclear. Between the trimmed V and J ends, which lost 5 bases and 0 bases, there was a span of 15 bases. This CDR3 is built from 16 residues. CDR1 and CDR2 from the germline V gene are SGHTA and FQGNSA. CDR3 sequence reads: CASSPSRLFSTDTQYF. The CDR3, as DNA: TGTGCCAGCAGCCCGTCTAGGCTATTTAGCACAGATACGCAGTATTTT.

The chain carries TRBV7-9 and TRBJ1-4, with D perhaps TRBD1 (6 bases). This CDR3 region has 16 residues. Germline assignment: CDR1 SEHNR and CDR2 FQNEAQ (reference sequence). The V and J ends lost 5 bases and 8 bases respectively, with 21 bases between them. The CDR3 region is CASSDGTRRGREKLFF. The CDR3 DNA reads as TGTGCCAGCAGCGACGGTACTCGCAGGGGAAGAGAAAAACTGTTTTTT.

The chain links TRBV28 to TRBJ2-7; unclear D gene. The V and J ends lost 3 bases and 0 bases respectively, with 12 bases between them. The CDR3 loop spans 15 amino acids. Germline V gene sequence: CDR1 MDHEN, CDR2 SYDVKM. The CDR3 reads CASSLRRTSSYEQYF. CDR3 DNA: TGTGCCAGCAGTTTGAGGCGGACCAGCTCCTACGAGCAGTACTTC.

The chain carries TRBV5-5 and TRBJ2-3; TRBD2 matches 14 bases. Trimming took 7 bases from V and 4 from J; bases not matched to a gene: 5. Germline assignment: CDR1 SGHKS and CDR2 YYEKEE (reference sequence). CDR3 size: 15 residues. CDR3 sequence (DNA): TGTGCCAGCGTCGGACTAGCGGGGGGACCAGATACGCAGTATTTT. It encodes CASVGLAGGPDTQYF.

The chain uses TRBV30 and TRBJ1-6; 8 nucleotides agree with TRBD1. Germline V lookup: CDR1 GTSNPN, CDR2 SVGIG (reference sequence). V shed 3 bases and J 9 bases; nucleotides not matched to a gene: 10. The CDR3 is 15 residues long. The chain's CDR3 is CAWRFPDRDASPLHF. DNA of the CDR3: TGTGCCTGGAGGTTCCCGGACAGGGATGCTTCACCCCTCCACTTT.

In this sample, this clone turned up once. At one of its ends the junction is not consistent with the germline gene, which may arise from a read error. This chain joins TRBV7-9 and TRBJ1-3, with D possibly TRBD1 on 5 matching bases. Germline loops: CDR1 SEHNR, CDR2 FQNEAQ (reference sequence). This CDR3 is built from 14 residues. The CDR3 loop is CASSLTTVWDQPPF. CDR3 DNA sequence: TGTGCCAGCAGCCTCACCACCGTATGGGACCAACCGCCTTTT.

This rearrangement joins TRBV5-1 to TRBJ2-5, with D perhaps TRBD1 (6 bases). The V gene lost 6 bases and the J gene lost 3 bases, with 12 bases spanning the gap. In germline, CDR1 is SGHRS, CDR2 YFSETQ. The CDR3 has 13 residues. CDR3 region: CASTMAGEETQYF. The CDR3 DNA follows: TGCGCCAGCACTATGGCAGGGGAAGAGACCCAGTACTTC.

V and J are TRBV6-6 and TRBJ1-4; D is uncertain. Trimming took off 5 bases at V and 7 bases at J, with 8 bases between the two ends. From germline, CDR1 is MNHNY and CDR2 SVGAGI (reference sequence). The CDR3 has 12 amino acids. As DNA, the CDR3 is TGTGCCAGCAGTACGACGCGTGAAAAACTGTTTTTT. This translates into CASSTTREKLFF.

The chain is built from TRBV11-3 and TRBJ2-5; a weak D match, TRBD1 (6 bases). This CDR3 is 13 amino acids long. V lost 8 bases, J lost 5 bases, and 15 bases lay in between. Per the germline V gene, CDR1 is SGHNT and CDR2 is YENEEA. This CDR3 reads CASRDTDRETQYF. As DNA, the CDR3 is TGTGCCAGCCGGGACACCGACAGGGAGACCCAGTACTTC.

The chain uses TRBV7-2 and TRBJ2-7; D uncertain. Germline lookup yields CDR1 SGHTA and CDR2 FQGNSA. With 1 base removed from V and 7 bases from J, the gap between germline ends came to 14 bases. This CDR3 region has 14 residues. The CDR3 DNA sequence: TGTGCCAGCAGCTTAGAATCGCGGCCTAGGGAGCAGTACTTC. Translating gives CASSLESRPREQYF.

J is TRBJ1-3 and V is TRBV7-9; 9 bases are a match to TRBD1. From germline, CDR1 is SEHNR and CDR2 FQNEAQ (reference sequence). V dropped 2 bases and J dropped 7; count of bases not matched to a gene: 6. This CDR3 has 15 residues. The DNA of the CDR3 is TGTGCCAGCAGCTTAACGGGACAGGGCAGTAACACCATATATTTT. It yields the protein CASSLTGQGSNTIYF. Variable domain in full (rest from reference TRBV7-9 and TRBJ1-3): DTGVSQNPRHKITKRGQNVTFRCDPISEHNRLYWYRQTLGQGPEFLTYFQNEAQLEKSRLLSDRFSAERPKGSFSTLEIQRTEQGDSAMYLCASSLTGQGSNTIYFGEGSWLTVV.

The rearrangement joins TRBV7-9 to TRBJ2-7; 11 bases line up with TRBD1. From germline, CDR1 is SEHNR and CDR2 FQNEAQ (reference sequence). The CDR3 contains 15 residues. J gave up 5 bases and V 4 bases, and 7 bases lay outside the gene matches. In DNA form, the CDR3 reads TGTGCCAGCAGCTCTCCGGGACAGGGGGTCCACGAGCAGTACTTC. As protein: CASSSPGQGVHEQYF.

This rearrangement joins TRBV6-1 to TRBJ1-1; 9 positions agree with TRBD1. The V segment lost 5 bases and the J segment 3 bases; nucleotides outside the gene matches: 7. CDR3 length: 15 residues. CDR1 is MNHNS and CDR2 is SASEGT in the germline V gene. This CDR3 is CASSHRGLQYTEAFF. The CDR3 bases are TGTGCCAGCAGTCACAGGGGGCTACAGTACACTGAAGCTTTCTTT.

This clone was recorded a few times. The V call is TRBV7-7, the J call TRBJ2-5, with 9 positions matching TRBD2. Germline CDR1 is SSHAT and CDR2 is FNYEAQ (reference sequence). The CDR3 loop spans 15 amino acids. The trim removed 5 bases at V and 5 bases at J, leaving 9 bases unmatched. The CDR3 nucleotides read TGTGCCAGCAGCGAAGCGGGACTAGCTAGGGAGACCCAGTACTTC. Residues: CASSEAGLARETQYF.

Only one count was recorded for this clone. The rearrangement links TRBV5-5 to TRBJ1-5; maybe TRBD1 (5 bases). This CDR3 has 14 residues. The V end lost 0 bases, the J end lost 4 bases, and 8 bases lay between the germline ends. Germline V lookup: CDR1 SGHKS, CDR2 YYEKEE (reference sequence). Here the CDR3 reads CASSLDRINQPQHF. DNA for the CDR3: TGTGCCAGCAGCTTGGACAGGATTAATCAGCCCCAGCATTTT.

This chain links TRBV7-2 with TRBJ1-6; D call uncertain. The germline V and J ends were trimmed by 4 bases and 6 bases, with 16 bases remaining between them. Per the germline V gene, CDR1 is SGHTA and CDR2 is FQGNSA. The CDR3 consists of 16 residues. In DNA, the CDR3 is TGTGCCAGCAGCTCCCGGCTGGGTCTGAGTAATTCACCCCTCCACTTT. It yields the protein CASSSRLGLSNSPLHF. Full variable domain (outside the CDR3, taken from reference TRBV7-2 and TRBJ1-6): GAGVSQSPSNKVTEKGKDVELRCDPISGHTALYWYRQSLGQGLEFLIYFQGNSAPDKSGLPSDRFSAERTGGSVSTLTIQRTQQEDSAVYLCASSSRLGLSNSPLHFGNGTRLTVT.

This clone has just one count. The chain combines TRBV14 with TRBJ2-7; a possible D gene is TRBD1 (6 bases). Between the trimmed V and J ends, which lost 2 bases and 4 bases, there was a span of 15 bases. Germline loops: CDR1 SGHDN, CDR2 FVKESK. There are 15 residues in the CDR3. As DNA, the CDR3 is TGTGCCAGCAGCCAACAGACAGGCCCCTGGTACGAGCAGTACTTC. Its protein product is CASSQQTGPWYEQYF.

This chain connects TRBV19 to TRBJ2-1, with TRBD2 identical over 11 bases. CDR1 is LNHDA, CDR2 SQIVND, per germline (reference sequence). Losses at the gene ends were 3 bases for V and 4 bases for J; bases not matched to a gene: 2. This CDR3 has 15 amino acids. In DNA form, the CDR3 reads TGTGCCAGTAGTATTGGGACTAGCGGATACAATGAGCAGTTCTTC. This translates into CASSIGTSGYNEQFF.

This chain uses TRBV15 with TRBJ2-6; D is undetermined. The V end was cut by 5 bases, the J end by 0 bases, with 8 bases between. The CDR3 extends over 15 amino acids. Germline V gene data show CDR1 as LNHNV and CDR2 as YYDKDF (reference sequence). The CDR3 bases are TGTGCCACCAGCCCCCGGCTCTCTGGGGCCAACGTCCTGACTTTC. Its protein product is CATSPRLSGANVLTF.